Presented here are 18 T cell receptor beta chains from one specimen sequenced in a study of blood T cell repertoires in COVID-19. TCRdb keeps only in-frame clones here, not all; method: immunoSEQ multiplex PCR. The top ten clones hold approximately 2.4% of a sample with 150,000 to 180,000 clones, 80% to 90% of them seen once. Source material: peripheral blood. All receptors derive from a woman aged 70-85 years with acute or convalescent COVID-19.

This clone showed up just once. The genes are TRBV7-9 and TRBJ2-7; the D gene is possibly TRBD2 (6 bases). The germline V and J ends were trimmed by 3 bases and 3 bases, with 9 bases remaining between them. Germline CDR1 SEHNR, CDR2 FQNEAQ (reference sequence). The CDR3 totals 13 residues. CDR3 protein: CASSFGGSYEQYV. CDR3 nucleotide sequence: TGTGCCAGCAGCTTCGGAGGGAGCTACGAGCAGTACGTC.

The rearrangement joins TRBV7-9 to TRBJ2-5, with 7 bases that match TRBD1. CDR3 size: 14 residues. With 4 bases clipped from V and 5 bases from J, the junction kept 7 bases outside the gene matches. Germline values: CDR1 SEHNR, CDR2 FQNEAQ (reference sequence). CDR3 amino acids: CASSSGDSRETQYF. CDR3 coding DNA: TGTGCCAGCAGCTCCGGGGACAGTAGGGAGACCCAGTACTTC.

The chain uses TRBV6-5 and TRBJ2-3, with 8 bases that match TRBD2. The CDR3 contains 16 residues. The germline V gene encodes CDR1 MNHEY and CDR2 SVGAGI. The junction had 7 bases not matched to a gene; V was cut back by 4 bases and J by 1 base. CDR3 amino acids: CASSSGGGLGTDTQYF. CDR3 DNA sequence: TGTGCCAGCAGTTCCGGGGGGGGGCTAGGCACAGATACGCAGTATTTT.

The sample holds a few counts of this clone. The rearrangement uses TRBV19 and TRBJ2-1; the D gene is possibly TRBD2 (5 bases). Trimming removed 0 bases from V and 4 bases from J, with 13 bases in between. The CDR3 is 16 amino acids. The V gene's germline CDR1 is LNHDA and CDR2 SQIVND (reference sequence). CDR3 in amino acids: CASSIDLTPGYNEQFF. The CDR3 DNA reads TGTGCCAGTAGTATAGATTTGACTCCGGGGTACAATGAGCAGTTCTTC.

CDR3 loop: CASSPLTGGYGYTF. The CDR3 DNA reads TGTGCCAGCAGCCCTTTGACAGGGGGCTATGGCTACACCTTC. The V gene is TRBV7-2, the J gene TRBJ1-2; TRBD1 agrees at 9 bases. CDR1 and CDR2 (germline): SGHTA, FQGNSA. J lost 4 bases, V lost 5 bases, and 5 bases had no gene match. This CDR3 spans 14 amino acids.

The chain's CDR3 is CASSLRGQGPYEQYF. The CDR3 DNA is TGTGCCAGCAGCTTGAGGGGACAGGGCCCCTACGAGCAGTACTTC. The chain recombines TRBV5-6 with TRBJ2-7; TRBD1 aligns across 9 bases. This CDR3 region has 15 residues. The germline gives CDR1 SGHDT, CDR2 YYEEEE. Losses at the gene ends were 1 base for V and 2 bases for J; bases not matched to a gene: 4.

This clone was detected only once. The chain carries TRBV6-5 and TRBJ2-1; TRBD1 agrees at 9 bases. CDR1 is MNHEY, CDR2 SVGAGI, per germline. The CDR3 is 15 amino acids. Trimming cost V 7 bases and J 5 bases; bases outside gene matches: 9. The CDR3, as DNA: TGTGCCAGCACCACGGACAGGGGTTATAACAATGAGCAGTTCTTC. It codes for CASTTDRGYNNEQFF.

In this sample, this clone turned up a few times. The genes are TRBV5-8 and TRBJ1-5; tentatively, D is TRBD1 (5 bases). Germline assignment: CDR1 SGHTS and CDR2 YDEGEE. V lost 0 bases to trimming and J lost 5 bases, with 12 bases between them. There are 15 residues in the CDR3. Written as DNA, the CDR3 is TGTGCCAGCAGCTTGGTTACGGCAGGGCATCAGCCCCAGCATTTT. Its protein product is CASSLVTAGHQPQHF.

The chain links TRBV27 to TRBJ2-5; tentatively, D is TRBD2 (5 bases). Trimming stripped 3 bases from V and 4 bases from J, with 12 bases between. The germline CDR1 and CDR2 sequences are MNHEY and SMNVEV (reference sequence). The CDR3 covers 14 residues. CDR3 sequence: CASSFSFRGETQYF. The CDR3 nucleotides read TGTGCCAGCAGTTTTAGTTTCCGGGGAGAGACCCAGTACTTC.

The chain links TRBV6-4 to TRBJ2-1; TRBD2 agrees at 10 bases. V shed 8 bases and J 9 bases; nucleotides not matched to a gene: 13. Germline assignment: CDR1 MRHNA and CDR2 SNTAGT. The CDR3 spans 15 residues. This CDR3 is CASRSEAGGLFEQFF. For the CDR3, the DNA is TGTGCCAGCCGGAGCGAAGCGGGGGGGTTGTTTGAGCAGTTCTTC.

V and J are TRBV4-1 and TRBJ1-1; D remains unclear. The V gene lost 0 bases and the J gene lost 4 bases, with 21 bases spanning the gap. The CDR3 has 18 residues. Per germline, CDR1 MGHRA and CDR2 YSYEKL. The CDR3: CASSQDRGLHSASTEAFF. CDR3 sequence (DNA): TGCGCCAGCAGCCAAGATCGAGGGTTGCACTCAGCTTCCACTGAAGCTTTCTTT.

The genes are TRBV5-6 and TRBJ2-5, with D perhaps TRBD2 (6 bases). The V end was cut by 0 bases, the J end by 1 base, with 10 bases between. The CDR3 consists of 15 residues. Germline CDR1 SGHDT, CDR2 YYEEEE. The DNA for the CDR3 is TGTGCCAGCAGCTTGGAATGGAGGGGCCAAGAGACCCAGTACTTC. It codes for CASSLEWRGQETQYF.

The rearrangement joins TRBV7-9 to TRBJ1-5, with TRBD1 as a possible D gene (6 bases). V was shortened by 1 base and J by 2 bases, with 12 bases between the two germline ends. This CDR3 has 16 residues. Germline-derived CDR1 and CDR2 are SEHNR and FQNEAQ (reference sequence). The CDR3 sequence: CASSLEGGGGNQPQHF. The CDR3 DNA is TGTGCCAGCAGCTTAGAGGGGGGAGGGGGCAATCAGCCCCAGCATTTT.

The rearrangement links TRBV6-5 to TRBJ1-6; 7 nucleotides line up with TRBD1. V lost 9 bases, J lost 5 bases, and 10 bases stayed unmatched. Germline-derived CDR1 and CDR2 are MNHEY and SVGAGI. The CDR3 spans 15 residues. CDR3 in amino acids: CASISTGQDNSPLHF. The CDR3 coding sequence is TGTGCCAGTATATCGACCGGACAGGATAATTCACCCCTCCACTTT.

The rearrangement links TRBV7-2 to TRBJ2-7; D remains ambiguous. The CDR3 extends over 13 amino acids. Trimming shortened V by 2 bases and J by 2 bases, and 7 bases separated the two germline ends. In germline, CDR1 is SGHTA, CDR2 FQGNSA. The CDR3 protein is CASSLYRAYEQYF. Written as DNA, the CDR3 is TGTGCCAGCAGCTTATACAGAGCCTACGAGCAGTACTTC.

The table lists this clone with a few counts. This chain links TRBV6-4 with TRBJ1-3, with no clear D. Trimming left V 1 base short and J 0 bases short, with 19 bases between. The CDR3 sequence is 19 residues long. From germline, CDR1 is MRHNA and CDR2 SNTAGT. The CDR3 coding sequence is TGTGCCAGCAGTGACTGCGGCCGGGAGCAGGACCTCTCTGGAAACACCATATATTTT. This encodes CASSDCGREQDLSGNTIYF.

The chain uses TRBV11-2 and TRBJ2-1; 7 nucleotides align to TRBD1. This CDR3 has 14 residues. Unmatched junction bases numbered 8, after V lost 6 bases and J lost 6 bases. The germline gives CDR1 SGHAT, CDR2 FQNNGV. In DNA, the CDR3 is TGTGCCAGCAGACAAAGGGGGCTAGGCAATGAGCAGTTCTTC. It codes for CASRQRGLGNEQFF.

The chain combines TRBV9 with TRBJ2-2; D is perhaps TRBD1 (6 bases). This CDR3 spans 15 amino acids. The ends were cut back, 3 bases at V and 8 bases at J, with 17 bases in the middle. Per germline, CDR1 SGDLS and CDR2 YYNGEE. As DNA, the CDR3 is TGTGCCAGCAGCGCTCGGGACATCCCGAGAGGGGAGCTGTTTTTT. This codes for CASSARDIPRGELFF.